Shown below are 23 T cell receptor beta chains from a single sample sequenced in a study of T cells after yellow fever vaccination. TCRdb re-called the 5' RACE reads with MiXCR, one entry per CDR3 protein. The data show under 15,000 distinct CDR3 sequences, about 7.3% seen once. The source material was PBMCs, either bulk or a sorted T-cell subset (CD4+, CD8+, memory, or dextramer-sorted; not recorded which), sampled on the day of the yellow fever booster vaccination. These TCRs come from a man between 18 and 35 years old who received the YFV17D yellow fever vaccine.

This clonotype came up many times. The chain carries TRBV6-2 or TRBV6-3 and TRBJ2-1; no definite D call. V lost 5 bases, J lost 3 bases, and 14 bases lay in between. Germline V CDR1 and CDR2: MNHEY, SVGEGT. CDR3 length equals 15 residues. The chain's CDR3 is CASSPQAFSYNEQFF. In nucleotides, the CDR3 is TGTGCCAGCAGTCCCCAGGCGTTCAGCTACAATGAGCAGTTCTTC.

This clonotype counts as medium-sized. This chain connects TRBV10-3 to TRBJ2-1, with D maybe TRBD1 (7 bases). Germline CDR1 is ENHRY and CDR2 is SYGVKD. V was clipped by 8 bases and J by 6 bases, with 17 bases between them. The CDR3 spans 14 residues. CDR3 sequence reads: CAIGGSDRLNEQFF. In DNA form, the CDR3 reads TGTGCCATCGGGGGGTCGGACAGGCTCAATGAGCAGTTCTTC.

This clonotype is termed medium-sized (0.01 to 0.1%). The V gene is TRBV19, the J gene TRBJ2-2, with no clear D. CDR3 length: 15 residues. V was clipped by 7 bases and J by 2 bases, with 14 bases between them. Germline-derived CDR1 and CDR2 are LNHDA and SQIVND (reference sequence). This chain's CDR3 is CASMALGVNTGELFF. The CDR3 DNA reads TGTGCCAGTATGGCCCTAGGCGTTAACACCGGGGAGCTGTTTTTT.

At least ten counts were recorded for this clonotype. The rearrangement joins TRBV7-9 to TRBJ1-2, with D unclear. The V gene's germline CDR1 is SEHNR and CDR2 FQNEAQ (reference sequence). The CDR3 runs 11 residues. Trimming cost V 10 bases and J 7 bases, with 13 bases left between them. The CDR3 loop is CATLWKGGYTF. In nucleotides, the CDR3 is TGTGCCACCCTATGGAAGGGTGGCTACACCTTC.

This clonotype showed up many times. The chain links TRBV20-1 to TRBJ1-3; D might be TRBD1 (6 bases). Germline CDR1 and CDR2: DFQATT and SNEGSKA (reference sequence). The germline V and J ends were trimmed by 6 bases and 11 bases, with 17 bases remaining between them. There are 12 residues in the CDR3. The CDR3 protein is CSAQLQGTAIYF. The CDR3, as DNA: TGCAGTGCGCAATTACAGGGAACCGCCATATATTTT.

Relative to its sample, this clonotype is medium-sized. This chain's CDR3 is CASTGDGSRSKNIQYF. CDR3 bases: TGTGCCAGCACCGGGGACGGGAGTAGGTCCAAAAACATTCAGTACTTC. The genes are TRBV6-6 and TRBJ2-4; TRBD2 is a possible D gene (6 bases). V lost 7 bases and J lost 2, with 18 bases in between. The CDR3 runs to 16 residues. Germline V gives CDR1 MNHNY, CDR2 SVGAGI (reference sequence).

This clonotype occurred many times. This chain connects TRBV7-6 to TRBJ1-5; D is ambiguous. Germline loops: CDR1 SGHVS, CDR2 FNYEAQ. The CDR3 extends over 15 amino acids. V lost 2 bases, J lost 3 bases, and 11 bases lay in between. The CDR3 region has the DNA TGTGCCAGCAGCTTACAAAGCGGGTTCAATCAGCCCCAGCATTTT. Translation gives CASSLQSGFNQPQHF.

This clonotype counts as medium-sized. This sequence joins TRBV5-1 and TRBJ2-1; possibly TRBD1 for D (5 bases). Trimming cost V 2 bases and J 6 bases, with 15 bases left between them. CDR1 SGHRS and CDR2 YFSETQ come from the germline V gene. The CDR3 runs 15 residues. The CDR3 DNA reads as TGCGCCAGCAGCTTAGGTTACAGGACCGTCAATGAGCAGTTCTTC. It codes for CASSLGYRTVNEQFF.

This clonotype is medium-sized by share. The chain recombines TRBV20-1 with TRBJ2-3; D ambiguous. CDR3 length: 13 amino acids. The germline V gene encodes CDR1 DFQATT and CDR2 SNEGSKA (reference sequence). Trimming shortened V by 6 bases and J by 0 bases, and 10 bases separated the two germline ends. CDR3 protein: CSAPYLSTDTQYF. Here the CDR3 DNA reads TGCAGTGCACCTTACCTAAGCACAGATACGCAGTATTTT.

This clonotype was found many times. The chain carries TRBV20-1 and TRBJ2-5; D may be TRBD2 (5 bases). Germline values: CDR1 DFQATT, CDR2 SNEGSKA (reference sequence). The V end lost 0 bases, the J end lost 2 bases, and 13 bases lay between the germline ends. The CDR3 spans 15 residues. The CDR3 spells CSAREPAVGQETQYF. Here the CDR3 DNA reads TGCAGTGCTAGAGAGCCAGCGGTGGGTCAAGAGACCCAGTACTTC.

By frequency in the sample, this clonotype is medium-sized. V and J are TRBV5-1 and TRBJ2-1, with a possible D match to TRBD2 (6 bases). Trimming left V 0 bases short and J 4 bases short, with 11 bases between. CDR1 and CDR2 (germline): SGHRS, YFSETQ. The CDR3 runs 15 residues. This CDR3 reads CASSLALAEYNEQFF. In DNA, the CDR3 is TGCGCCAGCAGCTTGGCTTTAGCGGAATACAATGAGCAGTTCTTC.

The table lists this clonotype with many counts. The chain links TRBV4-2 to TRBJ2-5; 13 bases map to TRBD2. The germline gives CDR1 LGHNA, CDR2 YNFKEQ. There are 17 residues in the CDR3. Trimming removed 4 bases from V and 3 bases from J; junction bases left unmatched: 8. The CDR3 DNA reads TGTGCCAGCAGCCCCTCCACTAGCGGGGGGGCCGAAGAGACCCAGTACTTC. It encodes CASSPSTSGGAEETQYF.

There are many counts of this clonotype. The chain uses TRBV4-3 and TRBJ2-6; no reliable D call. CDR3 length equals 16 residues. Looked up from germline, CDR1 is LGHNA and CDR2 is YSLEER. V was clipped by 0 bases and J by 0 bases, with 6 bases between them. CDR3 coding DNA: TGCGCCAGCAGCCAAGAGTCCGCCTCTGGGGCCAACGTCCTGACTTTC. Translated, it gives CASSQESASGANVLTF.

This clonotype was counted ten times or more. The V gene is TRBV6-5, the J gene TRBJ1-6; 8 bases map to TRBD1. CDR1 MNHEY and CDR2 SVGAGI come from the germline V gene. The CDR3 extends over 13 amino acids. Trimming removed 11 bases from V and 5 bases from J; junction bases left unmatched: 5. The CDR3 region is CAVTDRDNSPLHF. The CDR3 DNA reads TGTGCCGTAACGGACAGGGATAATTCACCCCTCCACTTT.

This clonotype was observed at least ten times. CDR3 DNA: TGTGCCAGCAGCTTAGACGGGACTAGCGGGGGGTCTAAGCAGTACTTC. This translates into CASSLDGTSGGSKQYF. J is TRBJ2-7 and V is TRBV7-2; the match to TRBD2 covers 15 bases. The trim removed 1 base at V and 8 bases at J, leaving 6 bases unmatched. CDR3 length: 16 residues. Germline loops: CDR1 SGHTA, CDR2 FQGNSA.

As to this clonotype: No conserved phenylalanine or tryptophan is present at the end of the CDR3, so a read error is the likely explanation. It is unclear where the CDR3 begins or ends on the DNA, so no DNA is shown, and the CDR3 is as TCRdb lists it. V usage is TRBV5-1 and J usage is TRBJ2-2; the table's D call, TRBD1, has no DNA check behind it. Per the germline V gene, CDR1 is SGHRS and CDR2 is YFSETQ. The CDR3 is 16 amino acids in total, end residues counted. CDR3 region: CASSIQGIGNTGELLL.

This clonotype was counted at least ten times. The CDR3 DNA sequence: TGCGCCAGCAGCCGGCATGGGGCTGGGGCCAACGTCCTGACTTTC. Its protein is CASSRHGAGANVLTF. The V gene is TRBV4-3, the J gene TRBJ2-6, with D hard to call. Trimming left V 4 bases short and J 2 bases short, with 9 bases between. Germline CDR1 and CDR2: LGHNA and YSLEER. CDR3 size: 15 residues.

This clonotype was counted ten times or more. The rearrangement joins TRBV6-5 to TRBJ2-7; no clear D gene. The CDR3 is made up of 12 amino acids. The V and J ends lost 4 bases and 4 bases respectively, with 8 bases between them. Germline V gene data show CDR1 as MNHEY and CDR2 as SVGAGI. Here the CDR3 reads CASSSTKYEQYF. The CDR3 bases are TGTGCCAGCAGTTCGACAAAGTACGAGCAGTACTTC.

This clonotype is medium-sized. This chain connects TRBV7-3 to TRBJ1-1, with D unclear. Germline V CDR1 and CDR2: SGHTA, FQGTGA. Trimming removed 5 bases from V and 2 bases from J, with 15 bases in between. This CDR3 comprises 15 residues. The CDR3 coding sequence is TGTGCCAGCAGCCACAGTGGCGGCCTTAACACTGAAGCTTTCTTT. It encodes CASSHSGGLNTEAFF.

This clonotype has ten or more counts. A read error may produce the germline difference seen at one junction end. This chain links TRBV20-1 with TRBJ2-6, with D possibly being TRBD2 (7 bases). The germline V gene has CDR1 DFQATT and CDR2 SNEGSKA (reference sequence). The CDR3 contains 21 residues. The CDR3 region is CSARGGGRHTEGSSAANVLTF. CDR3 coding DNA: TGCAGTGCTAGAGGGGGGGGCAGGCATACCGAGGGAAGCTCTGCGGCCAACGTCCTGACTTTC.

This clonotype was observed at least ten times. The V gene is TRBV7-8, the J gene TRBJ2-3, with 7 bases matching TRBD1. The trim removed 5 bases at V and 5 bases at J, leaving 10 bases unmatched. The CDR3 is 15 residues long. The germline V gene encodes CDR1 SGHVS and CDR2 FQNEAQ. The CDR3 coding sequence is TGTGCCAGCAGCCATAACAGGGGAAGAGAAGATACGCAGTATTTT. It codes for CASSHNRGREDTQYF.

This clonotype was detected ten times or more. The chain uses TRBV9 and TRBJ1-3; no reliable D call. The germline CDR1 and CDR2 sequences are SGDLS and YYNGEE. The CDR3 runs to 15 residues. The V and J ends lost 0 bases and 0 bases respectively, with 7 bases between them. The CDR3 is CASSVGGASGNTIYF. For the CDR3, the DNA is TGTGCCAGCAGCGTAGGTGGAGCCTCTGGAAACACCATATATTTT.

This clonotype has at least ten counts. This rearrangement joins TRBV5-1 to TRBJ2-7, with D possibly being TRBD2 (6 bases). Trimming removed 2 bases at V and 4 bases at J, with 13 bases between. Germline values: CDR1 SGHRS, CDR2 YFSETQ. The CDR3 is made up of 14 amino acids. CDR3 region: CASSFRGISYEQYF. CDR3 DNA: TGCGCCAGCAGCTTTCGGGGGATATCGTACGAGCAGTACTTC.